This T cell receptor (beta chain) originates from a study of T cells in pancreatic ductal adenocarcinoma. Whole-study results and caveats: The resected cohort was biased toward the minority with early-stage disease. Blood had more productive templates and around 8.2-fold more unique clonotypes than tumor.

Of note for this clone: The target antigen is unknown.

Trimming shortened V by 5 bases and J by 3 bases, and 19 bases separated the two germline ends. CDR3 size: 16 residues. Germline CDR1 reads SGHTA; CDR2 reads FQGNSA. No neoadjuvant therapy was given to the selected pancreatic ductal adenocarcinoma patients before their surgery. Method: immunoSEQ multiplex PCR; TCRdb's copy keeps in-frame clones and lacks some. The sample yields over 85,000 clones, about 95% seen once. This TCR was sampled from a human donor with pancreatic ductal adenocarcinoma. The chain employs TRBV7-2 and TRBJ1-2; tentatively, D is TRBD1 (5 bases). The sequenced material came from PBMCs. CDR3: CASSRPITWGDYGYTF. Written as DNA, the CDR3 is TGTGCCAGCAGCCGCCCCATAACTTGGGGGGACTATGGCTACACCTTC.